This TCR beta chain was sequenced in a study of T cell clones after liver transplantation. Looking at the study overall: Three of the eight recipients were HCV-positive; the rest had non-autoimmune, non-viral transplant indications. Patients counted as tolerant after at least one year off all immunosuppression, enzymes not exceeding twice normal. Timepoints were pre-transplant, pre-withdrawal, and after withdrawal was completed or failed.

This clone came up once. Assay: immunoSEQ multiplex PCR; the TCRdb copy retains only in-frame clones and omits some. The table records approximately 72,000 clones, roughly 90% of them present only once. This CDR3 contains 13 residues. V was cut by 3 bases and J by 3 bases, with 10 bases left in between. Germline V gives CDR1 SGHRS, CDR2 YFSETQ. The input for sequencing was CD4+ T cells from blood, taken before liver transplant. The sequence was collected from a human donor who received a liver transplant. The chain is built from TRBV5-1 and TRBJ2-7; no firm D call. The CDR3 region has the DNA TGCGCCAGCAGCTGGAATGGTGGCTACGAGCAGTACTTC. Protein product: CASSWNGGYEQYF.